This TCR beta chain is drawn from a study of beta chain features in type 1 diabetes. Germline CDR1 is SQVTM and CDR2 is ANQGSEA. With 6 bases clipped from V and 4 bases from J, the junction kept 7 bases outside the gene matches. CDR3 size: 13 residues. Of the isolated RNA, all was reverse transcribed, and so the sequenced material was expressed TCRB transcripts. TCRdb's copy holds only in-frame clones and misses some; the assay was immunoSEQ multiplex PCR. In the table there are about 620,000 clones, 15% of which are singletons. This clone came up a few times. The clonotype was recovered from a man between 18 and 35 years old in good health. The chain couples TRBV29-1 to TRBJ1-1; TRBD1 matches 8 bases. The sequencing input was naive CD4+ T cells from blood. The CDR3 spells CSVQDRAGTEAFF. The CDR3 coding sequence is TGCAGCGTCCAGGACAGGGCGGGCACTGAAGCTTTCTTT.